One TCR beta chain is described in this entry. Its antigen is not known. CDR3 length: 12 residues. These data originate in a study of T cell responses to AZD1222 COVID-19 vaccine. General study findings and limits: Nearly half of spike-specific TCRs reportedly go after variant regions that carry no mutations. Spike-spanning, vaccine-associated CD4 TCRs were dominant at 160-218 and 743-854. Donors in the cohort were predominantly white British and more often female, and clonal diversity was possibly underestimated. Two AZD1222 doses significantly raised spike-specific TCR breadth and depth over controls.

Using immunoSEQ multiplex PCR, the repertoire was profiled, and TCRdb retains in-frame clones only, with some absent. The repertoire consists of 150,000 or so clones, with roughly 85% occurring once and the leading ten covering around 8%. The material sequenced was peripheral blood, taken on day 0 of AZD1222 vaccination. The chain links TRBV21-1 to TRBJ1-2; the listed D gene, TRBD1, was not tested against the DNA. TRBV21-1 has pseudogene status. This clonotype was obtained from an adult in good health. The chain's CDR3 is CASMFRGNGYTF. CDR3 DNA sequence: TGTGCCAGCATGTTCAGGGGAAATGGCTACACCTTC.